This TCR beta chain was identified during a study of a mutant IDH1 vaccine in newly diagnosed glioma. On the study more broadly: Vaccines began 4-6 weeks after radiotherapy alone, or with temozolomide cycles.

Time point noted: week 23, last vaccination. Every vaccination contained 300 ug of the mutant IDH1 20-mer peptide and was paired with topical imiquimod. Donors' newly diagnosed IDH1-mutant WHO grade 3 or 4 astrocytomas lacked nuclear ATRX. This CDR3 spans 14 amino acids. The germline V and J ends were trimmed by 5 bases and 8 bases, with 17 bases remaining between them. From germline, CDR1 is SGDLS and CDR2 YYNGEE. Clones were read by immunoSEQ multiplex PCR, and TCRdb kept only the in-frame ones, dropping some. The data contain 75,000 to 80,000 clones, around 83% of them singletons. General study points: Seemingly, top peripheral T cell clonotype changes bore no relation to pseudoprogression.

Points on this clone: What it binds is unknown.

The input for sequencing was PBMCs, taken from a glioma patient whose treatment included an IDH1 peptide vaccine. This receptor was obtained from a woman between 50 and 59 years old with glioma. The V and J genes are TRBV9 and TRBJ2-1; D unresolved. The CDR3 DNA reads as TGTGCCAGCAGTCCCGGAGACTCTCTTGATGAGCAGTTCTTC. Translating gives CASSPGDSLDEQFF.